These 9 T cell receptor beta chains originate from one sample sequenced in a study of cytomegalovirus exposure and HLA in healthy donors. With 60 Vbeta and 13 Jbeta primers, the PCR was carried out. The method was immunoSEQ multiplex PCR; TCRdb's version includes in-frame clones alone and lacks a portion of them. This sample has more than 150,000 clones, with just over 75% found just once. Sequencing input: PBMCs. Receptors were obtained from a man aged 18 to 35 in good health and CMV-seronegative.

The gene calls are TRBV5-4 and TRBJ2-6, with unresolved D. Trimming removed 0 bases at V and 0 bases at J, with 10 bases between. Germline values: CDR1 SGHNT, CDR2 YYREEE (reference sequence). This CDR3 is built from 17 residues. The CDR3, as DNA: TGTGCCAGCAGCTTGGGGCAGGCTGACTCTGGGGCCAACGTCCTGACTTTC. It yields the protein CASSLGQADSGANVLTF.

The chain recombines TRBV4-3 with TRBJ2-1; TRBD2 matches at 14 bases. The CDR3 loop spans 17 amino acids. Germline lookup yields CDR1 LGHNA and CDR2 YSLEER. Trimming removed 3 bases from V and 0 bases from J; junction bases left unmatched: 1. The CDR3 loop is CASSQGTSGSSYNEQFF. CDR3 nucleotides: TGCGCCAGCAGCCAGGGGACTAGCGGGAGCTCCTACAATGAGCAGTTCTTC.

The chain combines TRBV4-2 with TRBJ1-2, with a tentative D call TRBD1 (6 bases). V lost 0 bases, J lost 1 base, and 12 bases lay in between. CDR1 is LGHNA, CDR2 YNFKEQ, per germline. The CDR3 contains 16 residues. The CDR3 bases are TGTGCCAGCAGCCAAGATGGGGGCCTCCTTAACTATGGCTACACCTTC. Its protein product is CASSQDGGLLNYGYTF.

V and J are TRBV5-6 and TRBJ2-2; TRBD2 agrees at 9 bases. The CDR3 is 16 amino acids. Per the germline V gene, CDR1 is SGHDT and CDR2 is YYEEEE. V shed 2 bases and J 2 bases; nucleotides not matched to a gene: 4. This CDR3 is CASSFSGGLNTGELFF. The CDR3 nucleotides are TGTGCCAGCAGCTTTAGCGGGGGCCTCAACACCGGGGAGCTGTTTTTT.

DNA for the CDR3: TGCGCCAGCAGCCGACGACTAGCGGGGGATCCAGATACGCAGTATTTT. This sequence encodes CASSRRLAGDPDTQYF. The gene calls are TRBV4-3 and TRBJ2-3; 12 nucleotides agree with TRBD2. The trim removed 4 bases at V and 4 bases at J, leaving 6 bases unmatched. This CDR3 is 16 amino acids long. CDR1 is LGHNA, CDR2 YSLEER, per germline.

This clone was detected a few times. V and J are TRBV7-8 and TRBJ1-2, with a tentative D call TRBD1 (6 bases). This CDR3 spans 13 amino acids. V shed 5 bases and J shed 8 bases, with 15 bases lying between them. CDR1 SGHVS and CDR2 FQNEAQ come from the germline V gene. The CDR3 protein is CASSPTDRAGYTF. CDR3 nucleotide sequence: TGTGCCAGCAGCCCAACGGACAGAGCGGGCTACACCTTC.

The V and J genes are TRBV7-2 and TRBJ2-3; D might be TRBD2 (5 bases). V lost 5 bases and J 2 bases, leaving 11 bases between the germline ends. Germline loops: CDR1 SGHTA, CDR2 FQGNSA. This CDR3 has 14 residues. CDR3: CASSPDYYTDTQYF. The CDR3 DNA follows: TGTGCCAGCAGCCCCGACTATTACACAGATACGCAGTATTTT.

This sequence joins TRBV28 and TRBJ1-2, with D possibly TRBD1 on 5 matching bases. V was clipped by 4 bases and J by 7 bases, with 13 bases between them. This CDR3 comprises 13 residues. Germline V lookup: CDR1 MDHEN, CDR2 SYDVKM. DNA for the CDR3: TGTGCCAGCAGTTGGGGGGGGACGGGTGGCTACACCTTC. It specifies CASSWGGTGGYTF.

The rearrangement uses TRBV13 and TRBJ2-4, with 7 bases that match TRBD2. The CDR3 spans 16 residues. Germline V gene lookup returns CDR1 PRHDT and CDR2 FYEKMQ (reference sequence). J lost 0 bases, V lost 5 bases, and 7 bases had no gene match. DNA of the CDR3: TGTGCCAGCAGCGAAAGACTAGCACTAGCCAAAAACATTCAGTACTTC. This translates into CASSERLALAKNIQYF.